This T cell receptor (beta chain) was sequenced for a study of blood T cells in healthy people across ages. A remark on this clonotype: Antigen unknown.

Study findings and constraints: Unknown CMV status may confound age-related changes in expanded clones.

The germline gives CDR1 SGHTA, CDR2 FQGNSA. Trimming cost V 1 base and J 2 bases, with 13 bases left between them. This CDR3 has 16 residues. Every donor provided around 9.5 milliliters of peripheral blood. A second PCR of 7 to 11 cycles used a sample-barcoded 5' primer and a J-beta primer mix. TCRdb used MiXCR to reprocess the 5' RACE reads, holding one entry per CDR3 protein. This sample carries about 670,000 distinct CDR3 sequences, roughly 41% of them seen once, and the ten largest clones take approximately 31%. The sequenced sample consisted of blood. The chain uses TRBV7-2 and TRBJ2-3; D is unclear. The source of this sequence is a man aged 80 or over in good health. CDR3 protein: CASSLVSSTSTDTQYF. The CDR3 DNA sequence: TGTGCCAGCAGCTTAGTGTCTTCCACGTCCACAGATACGCAGTATTTT.